The rows below give T cell receptor beta chains drawn from one sample of a study of identical twins. TCRdb called the 5' RACE reads again in MiXCR, with one record for every CDR3 protein. Here the sample spans roughly 250,000 distinct CDR3 sequences, roughly 7.5% being singletons. The sample was also linked to a second study, of yellow fever vaccine responses in identical twins.

The sample taken for sequencing was CD8+ T cells sorted from blood. The receptors here all came from a woman in her late teens or twenties in good health. Each CDR3 is given with its conserved first and last residue. A D gene is named only where the DNA matches it firmly. For some rows the clone size is stated as once, few or many, or as a class when expanded; others skip it.

TRBV28	-	TRBJ2-2	few	CASSSRSLEVFGGELFF	TGTGCCAGCAGTTCCCGGAGCCTGGAGGTTTTCGGCGGGGAGCTGTTTTTT
TRBV20-1	-	TRBJ2-7	-	CSARTVEGNSYEQYF	TGCAGTGCTAGAACCGTGGAGGGAAACTCCTACGAGCAGTACTTC
TRBV12-3/TRBV12-4	-	TRBJ2-1	few	CASSSLADGQFF	TGTGCCAGCAGTTCATTAGCGGACGGGCAGTTCTTC
TRBV9	TRBD1	TRBJ2-7	few	CASRTGVNEQYF	TGTGCCAGCAGGACAGGGGTGAACGAGCAGTACTTC
TRBV3-1	TRBD1	TRBJ2-3	-	CASSQERGPSSDTQYF	TGTGCCAGCAGCCAAGAAAGGGGGCCTAGTTCGGATACGCAGTATTTT
TRBV3-1	TRBD2	TRBJ2-1	few	CASSQDPLAGSHNEQFF	TGTGCCAGCAGCCAAGACCCCCTAGCGGGGTCCCACAATGAGCAGTTCTTC
TRBV12-3/TRBV12-4	TRBD2	TRBJ2-3	-	CASSLTSGGAGPDTQYF	TGTGCCAGCAGTCTGACTAGCGGGGGGGCCGGCCCAGATACGCAGTATTTT
TRBV29-1	TRBD2	TRBJ2-1	many	CSVPRLLSGAGGLTYNEQFF	TGCAGCGTTCCGAGACTTCTAAGTGGGGCGGGAGGTCTAACCTACAATGAGCAGTTCTTC
TRBV7-9	TRBD2	TRBJ2-3	few	CASSPSGSGNTQYF	TGTGCCAGCAGTCCTAGCGGGAGTGGAAATACGCAGTATTTT
TRBV3-1	TRBD2	TRBJ2-3	many	CASSPRGGLTDTQYF	TGTGCCAGCAGCCCTCGCGGGGGGCTCACAGATACGCAGTATTTT
TRBV2	TRBD1	TRBJ1-2	many	CASSTDRARGYTF	TGTGCCAGCAGTACTGACAGGGCGCGCGGCTACACCTTC
TRBV20-1	TRBD2	TRBJ2-3	few	CSARDPTSRHATDTQYF	TGCAGTGCTAGAGATCCGACTAGCCGACATGCCACAGATACGCAGTATTTT
TRBV4-1	TRBD1	TRBJ1-1	-	CASSLARGDTEAFF	TGCGCCAGCAGCCTGGCCAGGGGGGACACTGAAGCTTTCTTT
TRBV2	-	TRBJ2-3	-	CASSGSKRGLTGDTQYF	TGTGCCAGCAGTGGGTCGAAAAGGGGCCTAACGGGAGATACGCAGTATTTT
TRBV29-1	-	TRBJ2-1	many	CSVEGIPGKNNEQFF	TGCAGCGTTGAAGGTATTCCAGGTAAAAACAATGAGCAGTTCTTC
TRBV3-1	-	TRBJ2-3	many	CASSQGYGASTDTQYF	TGTGCCAGCAGCCAAGGGTACGGGGCTAGCACAGATACGCAGTATTTT
TRBV15	TRBD1	TRBJ2-7	few	CATSTRTGDGEQYF	TGTGCCACCAGCACTCGGACAGGGGACGGCGAGCAGTACTTC
TRBV20-1	TRBD2	TRBJ2-3	-	CSARGASGGTDTQYF	TGCAGTGCTAGAGGGGCTAGCGGGGGAACAGATACGCAGTATTTT
TRBV14	-	TRBJ2-7	-	CASSHPWSPGTGTEALKQYF	TGTGCCAGCAGCCATCCCTGGAGTCCCGGGACGGGAACGGAAGCTCTAAAGCAGTACTTC
TRBV4-1	TRBD1	TRBJ2-7	many	CASSPKTGAEQYF	TGCGCCAGCAGCCCCAAAACAGGGGCCGAGCAGTACTTC